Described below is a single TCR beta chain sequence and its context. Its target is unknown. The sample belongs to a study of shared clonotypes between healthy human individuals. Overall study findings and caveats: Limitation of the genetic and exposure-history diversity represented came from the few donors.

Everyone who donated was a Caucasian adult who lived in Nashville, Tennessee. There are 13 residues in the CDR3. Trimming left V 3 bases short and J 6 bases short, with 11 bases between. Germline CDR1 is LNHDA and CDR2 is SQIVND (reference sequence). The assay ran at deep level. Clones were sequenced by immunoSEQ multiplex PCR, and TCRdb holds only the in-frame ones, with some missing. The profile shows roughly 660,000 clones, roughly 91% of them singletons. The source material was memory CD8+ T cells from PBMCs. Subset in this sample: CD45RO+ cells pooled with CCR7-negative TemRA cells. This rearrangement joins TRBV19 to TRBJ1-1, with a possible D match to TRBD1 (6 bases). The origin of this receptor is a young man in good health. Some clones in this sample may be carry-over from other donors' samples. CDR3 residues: CASSIWGAAEAFF. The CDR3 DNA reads TGTGCCAGTAGTATTTGGGGGGCAGCTGAAGCTTTCTTT.